What follows is one T cell receptor beta chain and its context. This sample stems from a study of blood T cell repertoires in COVID-19. Study-wide context: Samples came from the United States, Italy and Spain, spanning acute and convalescent COVID-19. In each case, the material was cDNA or gDNA derived from T cells, B-cell-depleted T cells, or PBMCs.

The CDR3 consists of 12 residues. V was trimmed by 5 bases and J by 14 bases, leaving 16 bases between them. CDR1 is SNHLY and CDR2 is FYNNEI in the germline V gene. Authors' methods: Cell counts per sample came from amplifying reference gene primers. Profiling relied on immunoSEQ multiplex PCR, and the TCRdb table lists in-frame clones only, not all of them. V, J and clone size were drawn from that table, and D and trimming were deduced from the DNA. The data contain 40,000 to 50,000 clones, roughly nine tenths of them seen just once; the ten biggest clones take up 6.2%. Material: peripheral blood. The rearrangement joins TRBV2 to TRBJ1-5, with D possibly TRBD1 on 5 matching bases. This sequence originates from a human donor in a cohort sampled during active COVID-19. The CDR3: CASSPWGGKEHF. The CDR3, as DNA: TGTGCCAGCAGTCCCTGGGGGGGGAAGGAGCATTTT.